This section outlines one TCR beta chain sequence together with its context. This entry comes from a study of blood T cell repertoires in COVID-19. Study-wide context: There were acute and convalescent COVID-19 samples, and they came from the United States, Italy and Spain. PBMCs, B-cell-depleted T cells, or T cells provided the cDNA or gDNA that made up the material.

CDR3 length equals 14 residues. Germline lookup yields CDR1 SGHVS and CDR2 FQNEAQ. With V trimmed by 4 bases and J by 5 bases, 4 bases remained unmatched. Libraries were prepared by immunoSEQ multiplex PCR; TCRdb keeps only in-frame clonotypes and omits some of them. Counted here are about 530,000 clones, 85% to 90% occurring once; the ten biggest clones make up 7.8%. Source material: peripheral blood. The receptor was isolated from a woman aged 45-59 years with COVID-19, enrolled during active disease. The V call is TRBV7-8, the J call TRBJ2-2, with 7 bases aligning to TRBD1. CDR3: CASSSDRATGELFF. The CDR3 bases are TGTGCCAGCAGCTCAGACAGGGCAACCGGGGAGCTGTTTTTT.